The 13 T cell receptor beta chains in this list originate from one sample, sequenced in a study of T cells after yellow fever vaccination. TCRdb fed the 5' RACE reads into MiXCR, producing one record per CDR3 protein. This sample has hundreds of thousands of distinct CDR3 sequences, with 13% found just once. The material sequenced was PBMCs, taken on the day of the yellow fever booster vaccination. Receptor source: a man younger than 40 who received the YFV17D yellow fever vaccine.

The chain employs TRBV5-1 and TRBJ2-1; no definite D call. CDR1 and CDR2 (germline): SGHRS, YFSETQ. The CDR3 totals 15 residues. V lost 1 base to trimming and J lost 0 bases, with 8 bases between them. DNA of the CDR3: TGCGCCAGCAGCTTGAGAAGTAGCTCCTACAATGAGCAGTTCTTC. Protein sequence: CASSLRSSSYNEQFF. Based on the CDR3 plus reference TRBV5-1 and TRBJ2-1, the full variable domain is KAGVTQTPRYLIKTRGQQVTLSCSPISGHRSVSWYQQTPGQGLQFLFEYFSETQRNKGNFPGRFSGRQFSNSRSEMNVSTLELGDSALYLCASSLRSSSYNEQFFGPGTRLTVL.

The chain combines TRBV5-4 with TRBJ2-2; D is unclear. The CDR3 is 13 amino acids. V was pared by 6 bases and J by 6 bases, with 12 bases between. Germline assignment: CDR1 SGHNT and CDR2 YYREEE (reference sequence). CDR3 region: CASNLRASGELFF. DNA of the CDR3: TGTGCCAGCAACCTAAGAGCCTCCGGGGAGCTGTTTTTT.

This clonotype showed up just a few times. The V and J genes are TRBV20-1 and TRBJ1-2, with D possibly being TRBD1 (6 bases). The CDR3 is made up of 10 amino acids. Germline V lookup: CDR1 DFQATT, CDR2 SNEGSKA (reference sequence). The germline V and J ends were trimmed by 5 bases and 8 bases, with 9 bases remaining between them. The CDR3 region is CSARQDGYTF. CDR3 DNA sequence: TGCAGTGCTCGACAGGACGGCTACACCTTC.

This clonotype was counted between two and nine times. The chain joins TRBV7-9 to TRBJ2-5; 8 nucleotides match TRBD1. The CDR3 runs to 15 residues. Trimming at V came to 5 bases and at J to 4 bases, leaving 9 bases not matched to a gene. Germline V gene sequence: CDR1 SEHNR, CDR2 FQNEAQ (reference sequence). The CDR3 sequence is CASSSRTGRGETQYF. DNA of the CDR3: TGTGCCAGCAGCAGCAGGACAGGGAGAGGAGAGACCCAGTACTTC.

This clonotype was counted only a few times. This sequence joins TRBV4-3 and TRBJ1-4; tentatively, D is TRBD1 (6 bases). Per the germline V gene, CDR1 is LGHNA and CDR2 is YSLEER. The CDR3 extends over 16 amino acids. Trimming took 4 bases from V and 1 from J, leaving 13 bases between them. The CDR3 region has the DNA TGCGCCAGCAGCCTATCGACAGGCGGAACTAATGAAAAACTGTTTTTT. Translating gives CASSLSTGGTNEKLFF.

This clonotype showed up just a few times. The rearrangement joins TRBV23-1 to TRBJ2-6; D possibly corresponds to TRBD1 (6 bases). TRBV23-1 is an open reading frame, and its role is uncertain. This CDR3 spans 18 amino acids. With 3 bases removed from V and 1 base from J, the gap between germline ends came to 16 bases. Here the CDR3 reads CASSQDSSFESGANVLTF. CDR3 nucleotide sequence: TGCGCCAGCAGTCAGGACAGTAGTTTCGAATCTGGGGCCAACGTCCTGACTTTC.

This clonotype was picked up many times. V is TRBV5-1 and J is TRBJ2-7, with TRBD1 as a possible D gene (6 bases). Germline loops: CDR1 SGHRS, CDR2 YFSETQ. Trimming cost V 0 bases and J 2 bases, with 9 bases left between them. CDR3 length equals 14 residues. CDR3 DNA sequence: TGCGCCAGCAGCTTGGGACAGGAGCCCTACGAGCAGTACTTC. This sequence encodes CASSLGQEPYEQYF.

A few counts support this clonotype. V gene TRBV6-2 or TRBV6-3 combines with J gene TRBJ2-2; D not certain. Trimming removed 1 base at V and 7 bases at J, with 7 bases between. CDR1 and CDR2 from the germline V gene are MNHEY and SVGEGT. The CDR3 sequence is 13 residues long. The CDR3 sequence is CASSYFLHGELFF. The CDR3 DNA follows: TGTGCCAGCAGTTACTTCTTGCACGGGGAGCTGTTTTTT.

V gene TRBV11-2 combines with J gene TRBJ2-1; unclear D gene. The germline CDR1 and CDR2 sequences are SGHAT and FQNNGV. The ends were cut back, 3 bases at V and 6 bases at J, with 18 bases in the middle. This CDR3 is built from 16 residues. In DNA form, the CDR3 reads TGTGCCAGCAGCTTCTATACGGACCTAGACGGCAATGAGCAGTTCTTC. It yields the protein CASSFYTDLDGNEQFF. Full variable domain (outside the CDR3, taken from reference TRBV11-2 and TRBJ2-1): EAGVAQSPRYKIIEKRQSVAFWCNPISGHATLYWYQQILGQGPKLLIQFQNNGVVDDSQLPKDRFSAERLKGVDSTLKIQPAKLEDSAVYLCASSFYTDLDGNEQFFGPGTRLTVL.

This clonotype came up a few times. The rearrangement uses TRBV20-1 and TRBJ2-2, with D maybe TRBD1 (7 bases). Germline CDR1 is DFQATT and CDR2 is SNEGSKA (reference sequence). V lost 0 bases to trimming and J lost 6 bases, with 14 bases between them. The length of the CDR3 is 15 residues. CDR3 nucleotide sequence: TGCAGTGCTAGAGATCACAGGGGAGGCGCCGGGGAGCTGTTTTTT. It encodes CSARDHRGGAGELFF.

The J gene is TRBJ2-2, the V gene TRBV5-1, with no clear D. The CDR3 extends over 16 amino acids. V shed 4 bases and J shed 4 bases, with 17 bases lying between them. CDR1 and CDR2 from the germline V gene are SGHRS and YFSETQ. For the CDR3, the DNA is TGCGCCAGCAGCCGGACCGCTGTGATGGTCACCGGGGAGCTGTTTTTT. Translating it yields CASSRTAVMVTGELFF. Supplemented by reference TRBV5-1 and TRBJ2-2, the full variable domain reads KAGVTQTPRYLIKTRGQQVTLSCSPISGHRSVSWYQQTPGQGLQFLFEYFSETQRNKGNFPGRFSGRQFSNSRSEMNVSTLELGDSALYLCASSRTAVMVTGELFFGEGSRLTVL.

This clonotype was detected many times. The CDR3 DNA is TGCAGTGCTACCGGGACACCGAGCTCCTACGAGCAGTACTTC. Protein: CSATGTPSSYEQYF. The chain is built from TRBV20-1 and TRBJ2-7, with a tentative D call TRBD1 (6 bases). Germline V gene lookup returns CDR1 DFQATT and CDR2 SNEGSKA (reference sequence). The CDR3 is made up of 14 amino acids. With 4 bases removed from V and 0 bases from J, the gap between germline ends came to 13 bases.

This clonotype was picked up a small number of times. In DNA, the CDR3 is TGTGCCTGGGGCAGTGGGGGGACCGACTACGAGCAGTACTTC. Protein: CAWGSGGTDYEQYF. The chain has TRBV30 and TRBJ2-7; D is possibly TRBD2 (6 bases). Germline-derived CDR1 and CDR2 are GTSNPN and SVGIG (reference sequence). Trimming cost V 5 bases and J 3 bases, with 17 bases left between them. The CDR3 is 14 amino acids. Full variable domain (missing parts from reference TRBV30 and TRBJ2-7): SQTIHQWPATLVQPVGSPLSLECTVEGTSNPNLYWYRQAAGRGLQLLFYSVGIGQISSEVPQNLSASRPQDRQFILSSKKLLLSDSGFYLCAWGSGGTDYEQYFGPGTRLTVT.